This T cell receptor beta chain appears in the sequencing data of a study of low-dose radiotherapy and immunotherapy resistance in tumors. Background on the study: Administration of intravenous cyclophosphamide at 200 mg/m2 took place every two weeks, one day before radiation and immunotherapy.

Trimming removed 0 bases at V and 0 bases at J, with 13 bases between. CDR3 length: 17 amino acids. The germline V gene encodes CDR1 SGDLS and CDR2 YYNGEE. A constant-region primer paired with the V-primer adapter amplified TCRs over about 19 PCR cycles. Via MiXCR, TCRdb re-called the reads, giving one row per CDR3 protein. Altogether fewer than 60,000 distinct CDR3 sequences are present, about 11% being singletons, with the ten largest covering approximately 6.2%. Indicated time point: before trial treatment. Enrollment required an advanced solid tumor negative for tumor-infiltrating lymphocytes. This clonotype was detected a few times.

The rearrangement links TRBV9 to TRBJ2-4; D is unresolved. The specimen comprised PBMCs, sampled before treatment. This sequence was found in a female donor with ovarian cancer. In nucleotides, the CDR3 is TGTGCCAGCAGCGTAGAACCGCCAGGATTAGCCAAAAACATTCAGTACTTC. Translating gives CASSVEPPGLAKNIQYF.